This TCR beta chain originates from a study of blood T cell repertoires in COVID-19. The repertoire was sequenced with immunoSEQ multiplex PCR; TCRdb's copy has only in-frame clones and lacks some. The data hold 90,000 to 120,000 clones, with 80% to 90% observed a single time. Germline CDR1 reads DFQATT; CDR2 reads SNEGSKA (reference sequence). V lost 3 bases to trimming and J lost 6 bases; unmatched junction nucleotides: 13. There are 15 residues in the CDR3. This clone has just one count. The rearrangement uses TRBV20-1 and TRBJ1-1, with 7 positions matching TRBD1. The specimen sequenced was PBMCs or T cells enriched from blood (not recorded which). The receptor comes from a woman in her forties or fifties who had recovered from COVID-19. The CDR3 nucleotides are TGCAGTGCTAGTAACCGACAGGGTCCCGGGGCTGAAGCTTTCTTT. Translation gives CSASNRQGPGAEAFF.